The entry that follows covers one T cell receptor (beta chain) sequence. The antigen remains unidentified. Amplification of TCR beta used genomic DNA extracted from peripheral blood. Rearranged V-D-J TRB sequences were amplified with a mixed TRB-A/B primer pool. TCRdb redid the calling of the multiplex PCR reads with MiXCR, one entry per CDR3 protein. Of some 9,000 distinct CDR3 sequences in the sample, 35% to 45% were seen once. Deletions cut 10 bases from V and 10 bases from J, with 14 bases between. The CDR3 sequence is 11 residues long. CDR1 and CDR2 (germline): MNHNY, SVGAGI (reference sequence). The data were obtained in a study of T cell repertoires in aging, cancer and after chemotherapy. Points from the study as a whole: In cancer patients, declining TCR diversity with age involved lost richness and lost evenness. The repertoire data cannot show anything about immunological memory following chemotherapy. In each cancer cohort, median generation probability increased across chemotherapy, suggesting thymic output rebounded.

Sequences were obtained from blood. V is TRBV6-6 and J is TRBJ2-1, with D maybe TRBD2 (6 bases). The sequence came from a human donor with a solid tumor. In DNA, the CDR3 is TGTGCCATAAGGGGACTCAGAGAGCAGTTCTTC. Its protein is CAIRGLREQFF.